The 10 T cell receptor beta chains listed next were all sequenced from one sample in a study of CXCR3-negative and CXCR3-positive naive CD8 T cells. Overall study findings and caveats: The TRB CDR3s that CXCR3-positive naive cells carried were more hydrophobic than those of CXCR3-negative naive cells.

UMI labels and 5' RACE were used to prepare the TRB cDNA libraries. TCRdb reanalyzed the 5' RACE reads and collapses them to one entry per CDR3 protein, without DNA. This repertoire includes around 88,000 distinct CDR3 sequences. Their recognized antigens are unknown. Source material: naive CXCR3+ CD8+ T cells from blood. Subset described: CD45RO-CCR7+CD27+CD95- naive CD8+ T cells expressing CXCR3 (TNR3+). These receptors originate from a human donor in good health. Some clones in this sample may be carry-over from other donors' samples.

This chain uses TRBV29-1 with TRBJ1-2. CDR1 and CDR2 (germline): SQVTM, ANQGSEA. This CDR3 contains 13 residues. CDR3: CSVEGGQHELNTF.

This sequence joins TRBV20-1 and TRBJ2-5; the D gene TCRdb calls, TRBD1, cannot be checked with no DNA. CDR3 length: 15 residues. Germline assignment: CDR1 DFQATT and CDR2 SNEGSKA (reference sequence). The CDR3 sequence is CSARRGQEERETQYF.

The genes are TRBV20-1 and TRBJ2-7; TCRdb's D call of TRBD1 is untestable without DNA. The CDR3 spans 15 residues. Per the germline V gene, CDR1 is DFQATT and CDR2 is SNEGSKA (reference sequence). CDR3 in amino acids: CSARATGDRTYEQYF.

The V gene is TRBV27, the J gene TRBJ2-7; TCRdb designates TRBD1, a call that cannot be tested without DNA. This CDR3 has 14 amino acids. Germline CDR1 MNHEY, CDR2 SMNVEV (reference sequence). CDR3 amino acids: CASRGGTGGAEQYF.

The CDR3 loop is CASSLGLAGDQETQYF. The gene calls are TRBV9 and TRBJ2-5; the D call from TCRdb, TRBD2, cannot be confirmed without DNA. Germline V CDR1 and CDR2: SGDLS, YYNGEE. The CDR3 covers 16 residues.

This chain joins TRBV7-6 and TRBJ2-1. Germline values: CDR1 SGHVS, CDR2 FNYEAQ. The CDR3 runs to 14 residues. CDR3 sequence reads: CASSYVGSYNEQFF. Combining the CDR3 with reference TRBV7-6 and TRBJ2-1 gives the whole variable domain GAGVSQSPRYKVTKRGQDVALRCDPISGHVSLYWYRQALGQGPEFLTYFNYEAQQDKSGLPNDRFSAERPEGSISTLTIQRTEQRDSAMYRCASSYVGSYNEQFFGPGTRLTVL.

The chain employs TRBV29-1 and TRBJ2-7. This CDR3 has 13 residues. Germline V gene data show CDR1 as SQVTM and CDR2 as ANQGSEA. The CDR3 here is CSVEERTPYEQYF.

The rearrangement uses TRBV12-3 or TRBV12-4 and TRBJ2-1; there is no DNA to check the TCRdb D call of TRBD2. There are 14 residues in the CDR3. This CDR3 reads CASSQGGLAGEQFF.

The chain carries TRBV20-1 and TRBJ2-7; TCRdb lists TRBD2, though no DNA is available to test this call. CDR3 length equals 13 residues. The germline V gene encodes CDR1 DFQATT and CDR2 SNEGSKA (reference sequence). CDR3: CSASGTRSYEQYF.

The chain uses TRBV20-1 and TRBJ1-1; TCRdb proposes TRBD1, but this gene call is untestable without DNA. CDR1 is DFQATT and CDR2 is SNEGSKA in the germline V gene (reference sequence). There are 14 residues in the CDR3. The CDR3 sequence: CSARDVGIRGGAFF.